A single sample gave rise to the 11 T cell receptor beta chains below, sequenced in a study of shared clonotypes between healthy human individuals. The assay was immunoSEQ multiplex PCR, and TCRdb's table has in-frame clones only and misses some. This table holds under 2.5 million clones, roughly 90% found once. The sequenced sample consisted of naive CD4+ T cells from PBMCs. Subset noted: CD45RA+ positively selected. The receptors were gathered from a man between 18 and 35 years old in good health. Some clones in this sample may be carry-over from other donors' samples.

For this clone: At the DNA level, this CDR3 is encoded by other sequences in the same sample as well. The chain recombines TRBV6-1 with TRBJ2-7; the match to TRBD2 covers 7 bases. The germline V gene encodes CDR1 MNHNS and CDR2 SASEGT. J was trimmed by 0 bases and V by 3 bases; bases with no gene match: 5. This CDR3 region has 15 residues. CDR3 loop: CASSEGGTVSYEQYF. CDR3 coding DNA: TGTGCCAGCAGTGAGGGAGGGACGGTCTCCTACGAGCAGTACTTC.

The chain carries TRBV25-1 and TRBJ2-2; 8 bases agree with TRBD1. The junction had 0 bases not matched to a gene; V was cut back by 3 bases and J by 6 bases. CDR3 length: 13 amino acids. The germline CDR1 and CDR2 sequences are MGHDK and SYGVNS. CDR3 region: CASSETGAGELFF. CDR3 nucleotide sequence: TGTGCCAGCAGTGAGACAGGGGCCGGGGAGCTGTTTTTT. The full variable domain, rest sourced from reference TRBV25-1 and TRBJ2-2, is EADIYQTPRYLVIGTGKKITLECSQTMGHDKMYWYQQDPGMELHLIHYSYGVNSTEKGDLSSESTVSRIRTEHFPLTLESARPSHTSQYLCASSETGAGELFFGEGSRLTVL.

This chain uses TRBV5-6 with TRBJ1-3; no clear D. The V gene's germline CDR1 is SGHDT and CDR2 YYEEEE. This CDR3 contains 15 residues. V lost 10 bases and J 1 base, leaving 18 bases between the germline ends. CDR3 bases: TGTGCCGCCGAGGAGCCTTGGGGATCTGGAAACACCATATATTTT. Its translation: CAAEEPWGSGNTIYF.

The rearrangement joins TRBV27 to TRBJ2-1; D perhaps matches TRBD1 (6 bases). Germline V lookup: CDR1 MNHEY, CDR2 SMNVEV (reference sequence). This CDR3 is 15 amino acids long. Trimming shortened V by 2 bases and J by 5 bases, and 13 bases separated the two germline ends. In DNA form, the CDR3 reads TGTGCCAGCAGTTTAAGGGGGAAGACCGACAATGAGCAGTTCTTC. Its translation is CASSLRGKTDNEQFF.

This rearrangement joins TRBV6-6 to TRBJ1-5; 9 nucleotides align to TRBD1. Germline loops: CDR1 MNHNY, CDR2 SVGAGI (reference sequence). CDR3 length equals 14 residues. V shed 4 bases and J 7 bases; nucleotides not matched to a gene: 5. The CDR3 nucleotides are TGTGCCAGCAGTTTTAGGACAGGGGACCAGCCCCAGCATTTT. Amino acids: CASSFRTGDQPQHF.

This rearrangement joins TRBV5-6 to TRBJ2-1; 9 nucleotides agree with TRBD2. The CDR3 covers 15 residues. V was pared by 2 bases and J by 5 bases, with 5 bases of the junction left unmatched. From germline, CDR1 is SGHDT and CDR2 YYEEEE. The CDR3 nucleotides read TGTGCCAGCAGCTTTTGGACTAGCGACGACAATGAGCAGTTCTTC. It encodes CASSFWTSDDNEQFF.

V and J are TRBV5-1 and TRBJ1-2, with D tentatively TRBD1 (5 bases). CDR3 length: 16 amino acids. Looked up from germline, CDR1 is SGHRS and CDR2 is YFSETQ. With 4 bases removed from V and 5 bases from J, the gap between germline ends came to 21 bases. The DNA for the CDR3 is TGCGCCAGCAGCCCGGGGGTTGGGACCATTTGGTATGGCTACACCTTC. It is translated as CASSPGVGTIWYGYTF.

The chain joins TRBV18 to TRBJ2-1, with D perhaps TRBD2 (7 bases). Germline V gene lookup returns CDR1 KGHSH and CDR2 LQKENI. Trimming took off 2 bases at V and 4 bases at J, with 15 bases between the two ends. This CDR3 comprises 16 residues. CDR3 amino acids: CASSPIGGAAYNEQFF. The CDR3 region has the DNA TGTGCCAGCTCACCAATAGGGGGGGCCGCGTACAATGAGCAGTTCTTC.

The gene calls are TRBV7-2 and TRBJ1-2; no clear D. Germline lookup yields CDR1 SGHTA and CDR2 FQGNSA. Between the trimmed V and J ends, which lost 0 bases and 2 bases, there was a span of 10 bases. This CDR3 comprises 15 residues. The CDR3 here is CASSLALVVNYGYTF. The CDR3 nucleotides are TGTGCCAGCAGCTTAGCGCTCGTTGTAAACTATGGCTACACCTTC.

J is TRBJ2-7 and V is TRBV6-5; 7 bases are a match to TRBD1. Germline assignment: CDR1 MNHEY and CDR2 SVGAGI. The CDR3 loop spans 13 amino acids. Losses at the gene ends were 5 bases for V and 6 bases for J; bases not matched to a gene: 7. CDR3 protein: CASSTPTGSEQYF. DNA for the CDR3: TGTGCCAGCAGTACACCGACAGGGAGCGAGCAGTACTTC.

The V call is TRBV5-1, the J call TRBJ2-5; 9 positions agree with TRBD2. The V and J ends lost 3 bases and 2 bases, in that order; junction bases with no gene match: 8. Germline V gene data show CDR1 as SGHRS and CDR2 as YFSETQ. The CDR3 is made up of 16 amino acids. The CDR3 region is CASSSSLAGAQETQYF. CDR3 nucleotides: TGCGCCAGCAGCTCAAGTTTAGCGGGAGCGCAAGAGACCCAGTACTTC. The whole variable domain, filled in from reference TRBV5-1 and TRBJ2-5, reads KAGVTQTPRYLIKTRGQQVTLSCSPISGHRSVSWYQQTPGQGLQFLFEYFSETQRNKGNFPGRFSGRQFSNSRSEMNVSTLELGDSALYLCASSSSLAGAQETQYFGPGTRLLVL.